These 15 T cell receptor beta chains originate from one sample sequenced in a study of cytomegalovirus exposure and HLA in healthy donors (dated by TCRdb to about 2017). Libraries were prepared through the immunoSEQ multiplex PCR assay. A mixture of 60 forward primers for TCR Vbeta segments and 13 reverse primers for TCR Jbeta segments was used in the multiplex PCR. What TCRdb holds here is the immuneACCESS table cut down to in-frame rearrangements. Part of the clones is not present; checked against another copy, under half of the missing clones reflect an unresolved V gene, and the others are unexplained. The sample data list under 150,000 clones, and roughly 85% of these were observed just once. The ten biggest clones cover more than 1.5% of the sample. The sample comprised PBMCs. These receptors all stem from a middle-aged man in good health and CMV-seronegative.

This clone was counted between two and nine times. The chain employs TRBV27 and TRBJ2-7; no definite D call. Trimming took 2 bases from V and 1 from J, leaving 9 bases between them. Germline V lookup: CDR1 MNHEY, CDR2 SMNVEV (reference sequence). The CDR3 runs to 14 residues. The CDR3: CASSLIERSYEQYF. Here the CDR3 DNA reads TGTGCCAGCAGTTTAATCGAGAGGTCCTACGAGCAGTACTTC.

The chain carries TRBV2 and TRBJ1-5; 7 nucleotides line up with TRBD1. There are 16 residues in the CDR3. Per germline, CDR1 SNHLY and CDR2 FYNNEI. V shed 1 base and J 2 bases; nucleotides not matched to a gene: 5. The CDR3 loop reads CASSEGGGRGNQPQHF. The CDR3, as DNA: TGTGCCAGCAGTGAAGGAGGGGGCCGCGGCAATCAGCCCCAGCATTTT.

The chain has TRBV7-6 and TRBJ2-5; D is possibly TRBD2 (6 bases). The CDR3 length is 15 residues. V lost 1 base and J 2 bases, leaving 11 bases between the germline ends. CDR1 and CDR2 from the germline V gene are SGHVS and FNYEAQ. The CDR3 coding sequence is TGTGCCAGCAGCTTAGTTTCGGGGACTCAAGAGACCCAGTACTTC. Its translation is CASSLVSGTQETQYF.

The chain employs TRBV6-5 and TRBJ2-3; the match to TRBD1 covers 8 bases. Per the germline V gene, CDR1 is MNHEY and CDR2 is SVGAGI. The CDR3 is 16 amino acids. V lost 4 bases to trimming and J lost 2 bases; unmatched junction nucleotides: 8. CDR3 nucleotides: TGTGCCAGCAGTTCCGAGGACAGGGTCAACACAGATACGCAGTATTTT. Translated: CASSSEDRVNTDTQYF.

The rearrangement links TRBV14 to TRBJ2-1, with 7 bases that match TRBD1. Germline V gene sequence: CDR1 SGHDN, CDR2 FVKESK. CDR3 length equals 16 residues. V was clipped by 3 bases and J by 3 bases; unmatched bases: 8. The CDR3 is CASSQEWDSNYNEQFF. CDR3 in DNA: TGTGCCAGCAGCCAGGAATGGGACAGTAACTACAATGAGCAGTTCTTC.

The rearrangement links TRBV19 to TRBJ1-2, with unresolved D. CDR3 length equals 14 residues. Trimming cost V 1 base and J 3 bases, with 9 bases left between them. Germline V gives CDR1 LNHDA, CDR2 SQIVND (reference sequence). The CDR3 spells CASSIAEGYYGYTF. CDR3 DNA sequence: TGTGCCAGTAGTATAGCGGAGGGATACTATGGCTACACCTTC.

This clone showed up just once. V is TRBV6-5 and J is TRBJ1-6; 9 positions match TRBD1. CDR3 length: 14 residues. With 6 bases clipped from V and 8 bases from J, the junction kept 5 bases outside the gene matches. Germline V CDR1 and CDR2: MNHEY, SVGAGI. CDR3 coding DNA: TGTGCCAGCAGCCCCGGGACAGGGCATTCACCCCTCCACTTT. Encoded protein: CASSPGTGHSPLHF.

The chain links TRBV29-1 to TRBJ2-5, with D possibly matching TRBD1 (5 bases). Trimming stripped 1 base from V and 5 bases from J, with 8 bases between. The length of the CDR3 is 12 residues. CDR1 and CDR2 (germline): SQVTM, ANQGSEA. The chain's CDR3 is CSVEGGTETQYF. CDR3 nucleotide sequence: TGCAGCGTTGAAGGGGGCACGGAGACCCAGTACTTC.

This clone was counted between two and nine times. The CDR3, as DNA: TGTGCCAGCAGCCTCCCCGGGAGCCAAGAGACCCAGTACTTC. Protein sequence: CASSLPGSQETQYF. The chain uses TRBV28 and TRBJ2-5, with D perhaps TRBD2 (6 bases). This CDR3 has 14 residues. Germline values: CDR1 MDHEN, CDR2 SYDVKM. Between the trimmed V and J ends, which lost 6 bases and 1 base, there was a span of 12 bases.

CDR3 amino acids: CASSRTGYSNQPQHF. CDR3 nucleotides: TGTGCCAGCAGCAGGACAGGTTATAGCAATCAGCCCCAGCATTTT. This chain joins TRBV5-6 and TRBJ1-5; 7 bases match TRBD1. The germline gives CDR1 SGHDT, CDR2 YYEEEE. Germline trimming cut 4 bases from V and 0 bases from J; bases unmatched to any gene: 4. The CDR3 is made up of 15 amino acids.

The chain employs TRBV14 and TRBJ2-2; TRBD1 aligns across 7 bases. There are 15 residues in the CDR3. Germline assignment: CDR1 SGHDN and CDR2 FVKESK. The V segment lost 6 bases and the J segment 0 bases; nucleotides outside the gene matches: 4. The CDR3 spells CASRVGTANTGELFF. The CDR3 nucleotides read TGTGCCAGCAGGGTAGGGACAGCGAACACCGGGGAGCTGTTTTTT.

The CDR3 sequence: CASSKHPGQGNTGELFF. The DNA of the CDR3 is TGTGCCAGCAGCAAACACCCGGGACAGGGGAACACCGGGGAGCTGTTTTTT. V is TRBV7-3 and J is TRBJ2-2; TRBD1 agrees at 9 bases. From germline, CDR1 is SGHTA and CDR2 FQGTGA. The length of the CDR3 is 17 residues. With V trimmed by 5 bases and J by 1 base, 8 bases remained unmatched.

The rearrangement joins TRBV5-1 to TRBJ2-6; D unclear. Per the germline V gene, CDR1 is SGHRS and CDR2 is YFSETQ. The CDR3 spans 15 residues. The V gene lost 4 bases and the J gene lost 3 bases, with 11 bases spanning the gap. Written as DNA, the CDR3 is TGCGCCAGCAGCCTACCCTCAAGTGGGGCCAACGTCCTGACTTTC. This codes for CASSLPSSGANVLTF.

The chain uses TRBV29-1 and TRBJ2-7, with D maybe TRBD2 (6 bases). The V gene's germline CDR1 is SQVTM and CDR2 ANQGSEA. CDR3 length: 14 residues. The ends were cut back, 5 bases at V and 6 bases at J, with 20 bases in the middle. The CDR3 sequence: CSVFVGGPVGEQYF. CDR3 in DNA: TGCAGCGTTTTCGTGGGAGGCCCGGTAGGCGAGCAGTACTTC.

CDR3 protein: CASSPLGGRGSGNTIYF. The CDR3, as DNA: TGTGCCAGCAGTCCCTTAGGGGGCAGGGGCTCTGGAAACACCATATATTTT. The V gene is TRBV27, the J gene TRBJ1-3; 7 nucleotides align to TRBD1. From germline, CDR1 is MNHEY and CDR2 SMNVEV (reference sequence). V gave up 5 bases and J gave up 0 bases; unmatched junction bases: 10. The CDR3 covers 17 residues.